This T cell receptor (beta chain) was retrieved from a study of identical twins. TCRdb re-called the 5' RACE reads with MiXCR, one entry per CDR3 protein. Of under 350,000 distinct CDR3 sequences listed, roughly 8.6% are singletons. V dropped 7 bases and J dropped 3 bases, with 16 bases sitting between them. This CDR3 comprises 14 residues. Germline V gene lookup returns CDR1 SQVTM and CDR2 ANQGSEA. As regards this clonotype: Its antigen is still unknown. This clone may be a read error of a much larger clone one base away.

Study-level findings and limits: It was out-of-frame TCR alpha sharing in monozygotic twins that models underestimated.

This same sample was also part of a study on yellow fever vaccine responses in identical twins.

The rearrangement links TRBV29-1 to TRBJ2-1, with no clear D. This clonotype was obtained from a woman under 30 in good health. What was sequenced was CD8+ T cells sorted from blood. This CDR3 is CSGTHPLSYNEQFF. The CDR3 DNA sequence: TGCAGCGGCACTCACCCATTGAGCTACAATGAGCAGTTCTTC.